This T cell receptor beta chain was recovered during a study of cytomegalovirus exposure and HLA in healthy donors. With respect to this clone: The antigen is unknown.

With 60 Vbeta and 13 Jbeta primers, the PCR was carried out. Using immunoSEQ multiplex PCR, the repertoire was profiled, and TCRdb retains in-frame clones only, with some absent. This sample has approximately 140,000 clones, with more than 60% found just once. The CDR3 totals 13 residues. Trimming at V came to 5 bases and at J to 8 bases, leaving 6 bases not matched to a gene. The germline CDR1 and CDR2 sequences are SEHNR and FQNEAQ (reference sequence). Study-level results: A later analysis found most CMV-associated TCR beta chains apparently HLA-restricted. Researchers reported in a later analysis that a missense DCLRE1C variant was tied to TCR beta V- and J-gene trimming. As was reported, the classifier diagnosed cytomegalovirus status with high specificity and sensitivity.

Sequencing was performed on PBMCs. The V and J genes are TRBV7-9 and TRBJ1-2; 9 nucleotides agree with TRBD1. This sequence originates from a man aged 40-49 years in good health and CMV-seronegative. The CDR3 protein is CASSLGGQGGYTF. CDR3 DNA: TGTGCCAGCAGCCTGGGGGGACAGGGCGGCTACACCTTC.